Each of the 3 T cell receptor beta chains below was sequenced from the same sample in a study of T cells in Graves' hyperthyroidism and ophthalmopathy. RNA transcripts served as the template for amplifying TCR beta CDR3 regions. HTBI primers were used for first-round RT-PCR of the TCR CDR3. One entry per CDR3 protein results from TCRdb running MiXCR on the multiplex PCR reads. The sample has about 150,000 distinct CDR3 sequences; approximately 24% are singletons. Input material: blood. The receptors stem from a woman between 50 and 59 years old with Graves' hyperthyroidism that later progressed to Graves' ophthalmopathy.

This chain uses TRBV18 with TRBJ2-2; 10 positions match TRBD2. Germline V gene data show CDR1 as KGHSH and CDR2 as LQKENI. With V trimmed by 4 bases and J by 4 bases, 6 bases remained unmatched. This CDR3 is built from 16 residues. CDR3 region: CASSLRASGSTGELFF. As DNA, the CDR3 is TGTGCCAGCTCACTCAGAGCTAGCGGGAGCACCGGGGAGCTGTTTTTT.

This clonotype was counted at least ten times. The V call is TRBV6-2 or TRBV6-3, the J call TRBJ2-1, with 9 bases lining up with TRBD2. Germline trimming cut 4 bases from V and 8 bases from J; bases unmatched to any gene: 21. CDR1 and CDR2 from the germline V gene are MNHEY and SVGEGT. This CDR3 spans 19 amino acids. Here the CDR3 reads CASSSPRLAANALLDEQFF. The CDR3 coding sequence is TGTGCCAGCAGTTCCCCCCGACTAGCGGCAAATGCCCTTTTGGATGAGCAGTTCTTC.

Many counts were recorded for this clonotype. The V gene is TRBV6-1, the J gene TRBJ1-1; D not resolved. V gave up 6 bases and J gave up 9 bases, with 20 bases separating them. The CDR3 spans 14 residues. Germline CDR1 reads MNHNS; CDR2 reads SASEGT. The CDR3 protein is CASRRESHAQKAFF. In DNA form, the CDR3 reads TGTGCCAGCAGGAGGGAATCCCACGCCCAGAAAGCTTTCTTT.